This entry concerns a single T cell receptor beta chain. What antigen it recognizes has not been identified. No much larger clone is present one base from it, and per-base qualities are unavailable. The sample belongs to a study of the immune and genomic landscape of osteosarcoma (dated by TCRdb to 2019 to 2021). Turning to the overall study: The overall cohort was composed of a few dozen pediatric and adult patients with high-grade osteosarcoma, and a median age at diagnosis of 25 to 30 years (range roughly 5-85) was recorded. The study aimed to explain the limited clinical activity of immune checkpoint inhibitors in osteosarcoma. The osteosarcoma immunogenomic landscape was characterized by integrating TCR sequencing results with transcriptome, protein array and immunostaining data. Each of a few patients provided a couple of samples from the same tumor site. To define immunogenic potential, the study profiled osteosarcoma specimens using whole genome, RNA and T-cell receptor sequencing, along with immunohistochemistry and reverse phase protein arrays. Poor-risk disease was overrepresented in the cohort, as 73% of patients had an unfavorable pathologic response to standard therapy and 55% to 70% were deceased. In the overall cohort, around 60% of patients were male, and approximately 78% had localized disease at diagnosis.

Post-treatment primary, local recurrence and metastasis tumors from poor-prognosis patients were used as specimens. The ImmunoSEQ Assay (Adaptive Biotechnologies) was used to immunosequence the CDR3 regions of the TCR beta chain. The study's own analysis went as follows. TCRB rearrangements, read counts, read proportions and gene usage were exported through the ImmunoSEQ Analyzer platform. T-cell clonality was computed as 1 minus Pielou's evenness on productive rearrangements. In the clonal space homeostasis analysis, clonotypes were binned as rare, small, medium, large or hyperexpanded (0.01 to 1 of the repertoire). TCR productive clonality was compared across immune clusters C1, C2 and C3 using the Wilcoxon rank sum test. TCRdb mirrors the immuneACCESS table, restricted to in-frame sequences. Some clones are absent from its copies; in checked studies, under half trace to an unresolved V gene, and the reason for the others is unknown. From that table come the V and J calls and clone size; the DNA was used to work out D and trimming. Across this sample there are 5,000 to 5,500 clones, with 77% seen only once. The top ten hold 6.2% of the sample.

The full study reports these points: Along with the frozen tumor specimens, matched blood was collected from just a couple of patients. TCR productive clonality was higher in the immune-hot C3 cluster than the cold C1 cluster but still low overall. Sample size was not determined by any statistical method, because osteosarcoma is rare and every possible sample was collected. About 5 cases had a single hyperexpanded clone dominating the repertoire, and all had fewer than 100 T-cell clonotypes. Productive TCR clonality was found to be low overall, with an average of 0.09 and a maximum of 0.3, which suggested limited T-cell clonal expansion. Clonality benchmarks were derived from external normal skin and healthy peripheral blood data rather than from matched normal tissue.

From cysteine to phenylalanine, the CDR3 is 14 amino acids long. Only CDR3 DNA is held: 42 bases, read in frame from base 1. CDR1 and CDR2 are read off the germline V gene as SNHLY and FYNNEI. V and J are truncated by 7 bases and 8 bases respectively, leaving an intervening sequence of 17 bases. The sequencing sample was made of osteosarcoma tumor tissue from the lung. This clonotype originated in a human donor with osteosarcoma. In this chain, TRBV2 is recombined with TRBJ1-4; the D gene assignment is ambiguous. The sequenced DNA is TGTGCCAGCACTTCCGGCCCCCGAGGGGAAAAACTGTTTTTT. Its product reads: CASTSGPRGEKLFF.